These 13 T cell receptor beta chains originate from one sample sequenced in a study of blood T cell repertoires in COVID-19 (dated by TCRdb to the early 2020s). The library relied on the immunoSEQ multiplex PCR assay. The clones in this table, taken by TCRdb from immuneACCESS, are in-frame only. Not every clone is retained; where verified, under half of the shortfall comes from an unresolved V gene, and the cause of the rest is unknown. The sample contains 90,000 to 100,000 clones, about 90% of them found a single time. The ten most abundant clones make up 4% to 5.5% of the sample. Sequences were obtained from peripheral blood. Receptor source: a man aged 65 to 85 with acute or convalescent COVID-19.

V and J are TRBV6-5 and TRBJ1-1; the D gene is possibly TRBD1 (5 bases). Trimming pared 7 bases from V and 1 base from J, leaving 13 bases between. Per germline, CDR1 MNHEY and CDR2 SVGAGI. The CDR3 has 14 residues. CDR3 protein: CASNRPGGNTEAFF. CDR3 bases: TGTGCCAGCAACCGCCCCGGGGGGAACACTGAAGCTTTCTTT.

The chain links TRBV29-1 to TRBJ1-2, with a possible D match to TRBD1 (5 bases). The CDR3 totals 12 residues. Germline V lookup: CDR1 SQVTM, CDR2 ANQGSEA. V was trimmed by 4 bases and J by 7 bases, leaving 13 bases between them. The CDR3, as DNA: TGCAGCGTTGCGGGACGGCGGGGTGGCTACACCTTC. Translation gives CSVAGRRGGYTF.

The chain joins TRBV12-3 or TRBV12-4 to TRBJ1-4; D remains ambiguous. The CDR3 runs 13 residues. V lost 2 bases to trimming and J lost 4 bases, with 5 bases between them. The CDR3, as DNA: TGTGCCAGCAGTTTAACGGTTAATGAAAAACTGTTTTTT. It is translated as CASSLTVNEKLFF.

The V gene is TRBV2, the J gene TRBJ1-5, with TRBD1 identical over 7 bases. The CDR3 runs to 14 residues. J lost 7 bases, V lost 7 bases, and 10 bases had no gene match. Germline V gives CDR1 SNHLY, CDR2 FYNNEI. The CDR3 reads CASTIRGTDQPQHF. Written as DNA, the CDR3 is TGTGCCAGCACCATACGAGGGACAGACCAGCCCCAGCATTTT.

Written as DNA, the CDR3 is TGTGCCAGCAGGCCCGGGGAAGGCTATGGCTACACCTTC. Protein: CASRPGEGYGYTF. The gene calls are TRBV12-3 or TRBV12-4 and TRBJ1-2; no reliable D call. The ends were cut back, 6 bases at V and 4 bases at J, with 12 bases in the middle. The CDR3 is 13 residues long.

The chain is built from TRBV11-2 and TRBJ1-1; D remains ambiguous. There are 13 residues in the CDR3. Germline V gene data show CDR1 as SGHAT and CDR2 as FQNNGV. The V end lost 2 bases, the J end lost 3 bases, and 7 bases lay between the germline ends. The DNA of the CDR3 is TGTGCCAGCAGCTTAAATACAGACACTGAAGCTTTCTTT. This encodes CASSLNTDTEAFF.

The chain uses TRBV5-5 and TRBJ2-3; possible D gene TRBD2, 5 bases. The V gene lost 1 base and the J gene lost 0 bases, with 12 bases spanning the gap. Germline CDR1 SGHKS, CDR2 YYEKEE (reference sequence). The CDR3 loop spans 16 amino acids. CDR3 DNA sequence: TGTGCCAGCAGCTTGTTGACCGGGGATAGCACAGATACGCAGTATTTT. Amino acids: CASSLLTGDSTDTQYF.

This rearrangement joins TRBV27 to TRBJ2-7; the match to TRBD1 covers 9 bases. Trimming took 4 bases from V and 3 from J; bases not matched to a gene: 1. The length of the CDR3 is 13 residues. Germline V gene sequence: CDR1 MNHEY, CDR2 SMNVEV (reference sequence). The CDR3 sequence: CASSSTGGYEQYF. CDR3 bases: TGTGCCAGCAGTTCGACAGGGGGCTACGAGCAGTACTTC.

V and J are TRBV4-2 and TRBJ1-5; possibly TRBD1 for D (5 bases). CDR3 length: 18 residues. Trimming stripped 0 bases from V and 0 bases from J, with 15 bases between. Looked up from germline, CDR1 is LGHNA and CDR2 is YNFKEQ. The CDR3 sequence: CASSQEAGRPNSNQPQHF. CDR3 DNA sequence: TGTGCCAGCAGCCAAGAGGCAGGGAGGCCCAATAGCAATCAGCCCCAGCATTTT.

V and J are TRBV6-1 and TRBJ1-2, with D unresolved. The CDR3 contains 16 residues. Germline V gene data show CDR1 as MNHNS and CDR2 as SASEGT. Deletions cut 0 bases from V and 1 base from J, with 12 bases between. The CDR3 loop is CASSEAPRGINYGYTF. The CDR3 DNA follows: TGTGCCAGCAGTGAAGCCCCCCGAGGGATTAACTATGGCTACACCTTC.

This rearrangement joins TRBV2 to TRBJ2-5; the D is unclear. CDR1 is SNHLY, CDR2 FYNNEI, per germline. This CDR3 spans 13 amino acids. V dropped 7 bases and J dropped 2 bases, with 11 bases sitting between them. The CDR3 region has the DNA TGTGCCAGCATCCGCCGGTCACAAGAGACCCAGTACTTC. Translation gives CASIRRSQETQYF.

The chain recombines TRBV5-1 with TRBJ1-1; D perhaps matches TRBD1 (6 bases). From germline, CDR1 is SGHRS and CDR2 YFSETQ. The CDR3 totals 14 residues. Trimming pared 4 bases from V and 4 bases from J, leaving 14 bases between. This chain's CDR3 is CASSTNTGFTEAFF. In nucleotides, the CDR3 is TGCGCCAGCAGCACAAATACAGGGTTCACTGAAGCTTTCTTT.

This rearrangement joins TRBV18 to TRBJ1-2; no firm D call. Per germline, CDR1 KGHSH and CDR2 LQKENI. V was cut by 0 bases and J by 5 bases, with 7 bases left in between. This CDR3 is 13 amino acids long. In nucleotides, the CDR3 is TGTGCCAGCTCACCACCGCAGGCTTATGGCTACACCTTC. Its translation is CASSPPQAYGYTF.